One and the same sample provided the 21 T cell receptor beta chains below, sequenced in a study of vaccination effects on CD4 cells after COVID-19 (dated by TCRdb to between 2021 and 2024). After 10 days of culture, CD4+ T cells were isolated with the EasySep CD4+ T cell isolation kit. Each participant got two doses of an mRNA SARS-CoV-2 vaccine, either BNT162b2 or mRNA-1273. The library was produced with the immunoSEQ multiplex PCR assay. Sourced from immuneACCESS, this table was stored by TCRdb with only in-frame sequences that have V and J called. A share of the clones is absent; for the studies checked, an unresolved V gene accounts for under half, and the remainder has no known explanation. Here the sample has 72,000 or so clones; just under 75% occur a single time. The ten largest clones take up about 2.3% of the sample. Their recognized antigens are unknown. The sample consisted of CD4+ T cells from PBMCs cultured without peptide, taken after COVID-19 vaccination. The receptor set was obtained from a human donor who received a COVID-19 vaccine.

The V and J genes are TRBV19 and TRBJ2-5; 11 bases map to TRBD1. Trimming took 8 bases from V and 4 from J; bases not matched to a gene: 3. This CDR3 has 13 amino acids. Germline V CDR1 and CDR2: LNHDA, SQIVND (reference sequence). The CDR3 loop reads CASRTGGTETQYF. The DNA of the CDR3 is TGTGCCAGTCGGACAGGGGGCACAGAGACCCAGTACTTC.

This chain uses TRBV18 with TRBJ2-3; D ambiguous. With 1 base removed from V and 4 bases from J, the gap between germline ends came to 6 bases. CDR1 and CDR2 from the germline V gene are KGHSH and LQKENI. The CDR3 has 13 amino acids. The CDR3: CASSPHKADTQYF. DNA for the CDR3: TGTGCCAGCTCACCACACAAGGCAGATACGCAGTATTTT. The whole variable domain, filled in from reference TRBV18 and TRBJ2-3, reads NAGVMQNPRHLVRRRGQEARLRCSPMKGHSHVYWYRQLPEEGLKFMVYLQKENIIDESGMPKERFSAEFPKEGPSILRIQQVVRGDSAAYFCASSPHKADTQYFGPGTRLTVL.

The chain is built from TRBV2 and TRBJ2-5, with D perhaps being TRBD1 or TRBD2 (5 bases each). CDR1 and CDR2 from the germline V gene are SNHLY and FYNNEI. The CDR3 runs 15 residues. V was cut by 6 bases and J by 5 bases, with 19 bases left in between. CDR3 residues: CASRNRGVSGETQYF. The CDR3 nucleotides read TGTGCCAGCAGAAATAGGGGAGTTTCAGGGGAGACCCAGTACTTC. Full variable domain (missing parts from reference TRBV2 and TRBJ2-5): EPEVTQTPSHQVTQMGQEVILRCVPISNHLYFYWYRQILGQKVEFLVSFYNNEISEKSEIFDDQFSVERPDGSNFTLKIRSTKLEDSAMYFCASRNRGVSGETQYFGPGTRLLVL.

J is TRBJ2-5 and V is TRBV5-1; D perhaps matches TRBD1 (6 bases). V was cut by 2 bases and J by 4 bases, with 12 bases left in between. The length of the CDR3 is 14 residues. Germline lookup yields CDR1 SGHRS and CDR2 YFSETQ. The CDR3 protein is CASSLQGSGETQYF. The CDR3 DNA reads TGCGCCAGCAGCTTACAGGGAAGCGGAGAGACCCAGTACTTC.

CDR3: CASRLISGNTIYF. The DNA for the CDR3 is TGTGCCAGCAGGTTAATCTCTGGAAACACCATATATTTT. The rearrangement links TRBV12-3 or TRBV12-4 to TRBJ1-3; D unresolved. V lost 6 bases and J 0 bases, leaving 6 bases between the germline ends. This CDR3 is 13 amino acids long.

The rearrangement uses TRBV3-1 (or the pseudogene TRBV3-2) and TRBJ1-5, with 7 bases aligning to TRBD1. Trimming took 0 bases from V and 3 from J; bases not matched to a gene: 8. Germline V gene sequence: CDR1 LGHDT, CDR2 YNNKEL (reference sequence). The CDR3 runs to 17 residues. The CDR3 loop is CASSQENRGPYNQPQHF. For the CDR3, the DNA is TGTGCCAGCAGCCAAGAGAACAGGGGACCCTACAATCAGCCCCAGCATTTT.

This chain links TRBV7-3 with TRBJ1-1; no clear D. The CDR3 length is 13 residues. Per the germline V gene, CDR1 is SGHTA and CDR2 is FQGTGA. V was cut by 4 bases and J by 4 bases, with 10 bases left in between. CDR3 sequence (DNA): TGTGCCAGCAGCTCCCGAGGAGGCACTGAAGCTTTCTTT. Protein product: CASSSRGGTEAFF. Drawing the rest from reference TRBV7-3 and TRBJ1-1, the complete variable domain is GAGVSQTPSNKVTEKGKYVELRCDPISGHTALYWYRQSLGQGPEFLIYFQGTGAADDSGLPNDRFFAVRPEGSVSTLKIQRTERGDSAVYLCASSSRGGTEAFFGQGTRLTVV.

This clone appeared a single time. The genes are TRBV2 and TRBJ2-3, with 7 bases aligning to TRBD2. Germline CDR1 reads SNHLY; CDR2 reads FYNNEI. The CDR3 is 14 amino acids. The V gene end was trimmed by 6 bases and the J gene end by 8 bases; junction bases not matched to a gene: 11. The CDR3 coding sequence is TGTGCCAGCAGGGATCGGGGGGTGTGGAGTACGCAGTATTTT. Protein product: CASRDRGVWSTQYF.

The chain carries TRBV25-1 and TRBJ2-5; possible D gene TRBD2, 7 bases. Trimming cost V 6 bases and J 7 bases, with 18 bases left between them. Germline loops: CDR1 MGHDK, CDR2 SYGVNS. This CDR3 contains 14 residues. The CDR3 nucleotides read TGTGCCAGCAGATTTCCCGGGGGGCGCGGGACCCAGTACTTC. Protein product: CASRFPGGRGTQYF. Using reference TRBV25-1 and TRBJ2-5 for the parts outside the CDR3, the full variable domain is EADIYQTPRYLVIGTGKKITLECSQTMGHDKMYWYQQDPGMELHLIHYSYGVNSTEKGDLSSESTVSRIRTEHFPLTLESARPSHTSQYLCASRFPGGRGTQYFGPGTRLLVL.

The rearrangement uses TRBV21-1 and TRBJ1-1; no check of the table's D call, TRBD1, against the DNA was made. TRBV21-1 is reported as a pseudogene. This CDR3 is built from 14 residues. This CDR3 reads CARIFPRQNTEAFF. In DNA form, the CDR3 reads TGTGCCAGAATTTTTCCTCGACAGAACACTGAAGCTTTCTTT.

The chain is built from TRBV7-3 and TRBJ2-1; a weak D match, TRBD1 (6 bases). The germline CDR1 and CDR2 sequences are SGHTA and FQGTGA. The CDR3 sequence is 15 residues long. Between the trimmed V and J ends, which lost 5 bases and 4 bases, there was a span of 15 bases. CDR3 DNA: TGTGCCAGCAGCGACAACAGGGCCGTTTACAATGAGCAGTTCTTC. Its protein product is CASSDNRAVYNEQFF.

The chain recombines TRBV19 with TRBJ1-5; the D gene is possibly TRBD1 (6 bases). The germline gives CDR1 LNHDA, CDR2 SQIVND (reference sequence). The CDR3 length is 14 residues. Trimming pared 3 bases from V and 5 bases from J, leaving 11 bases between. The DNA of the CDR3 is TGTGCCAGTAGTATTAAGGCAGGGGATCAGCCCCAGCATTTT. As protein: CASSIKAGDQPQHF. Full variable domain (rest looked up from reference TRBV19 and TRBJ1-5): DGGITQSPKYLFRKEGQNVTLSCEQNLNHDAMYWYRQDPGQGLRLIYYSQIVNDFQKGDIAEGYSVSREKKESFPLTVTSAQKNPTAFYLCASSIKAGDQPQHFGDGTRLSIL.

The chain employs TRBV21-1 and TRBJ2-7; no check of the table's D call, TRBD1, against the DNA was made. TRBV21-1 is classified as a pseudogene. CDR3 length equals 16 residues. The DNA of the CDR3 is TGTGCCAGCAGCAAACTGGGACAGGGGACGTCCTACGAGCAGTACGTC. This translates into CASSKLGQGTSYEQYV.

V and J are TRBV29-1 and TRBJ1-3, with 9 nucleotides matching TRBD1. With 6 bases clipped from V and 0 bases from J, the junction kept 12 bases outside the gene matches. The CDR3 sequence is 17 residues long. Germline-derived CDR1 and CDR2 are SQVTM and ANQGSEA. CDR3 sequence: CSVAPRTGALSGNTIYF. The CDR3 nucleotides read TGCAGCGTGGCCCCGAGGACAGGGGCCCTCTCTGGAAACACCATATATTTT. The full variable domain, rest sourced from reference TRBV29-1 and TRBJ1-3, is SAVISQKPSRDICQRGTSLTIQCQVDSQVTMMFWYRQQPGQSLTLIATANQGSEATYESGFVIDKFPISRPNLTFSTLTVSNMSPEDSSIYLCSVAPRTGALSGNTIYFGEGSWLTVV.

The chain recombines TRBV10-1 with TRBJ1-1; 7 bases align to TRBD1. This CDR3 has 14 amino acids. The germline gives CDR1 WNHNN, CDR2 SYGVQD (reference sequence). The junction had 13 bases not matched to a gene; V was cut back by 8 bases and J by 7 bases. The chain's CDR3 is CASREDRDWGEAFF. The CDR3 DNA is TGCGCCAGCCGAGAAGACAGGGATTGGGGTGAAGCTTTCTTT.

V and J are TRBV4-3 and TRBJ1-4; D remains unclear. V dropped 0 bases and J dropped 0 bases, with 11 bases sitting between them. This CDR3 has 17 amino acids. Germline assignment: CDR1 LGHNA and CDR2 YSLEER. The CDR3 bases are TGCGCCAGCAGCCAAGAAGTTACCGGGGCAACTAATGAAAAACTGTTTTTT. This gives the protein CASSQEVTGATNEKLFF.

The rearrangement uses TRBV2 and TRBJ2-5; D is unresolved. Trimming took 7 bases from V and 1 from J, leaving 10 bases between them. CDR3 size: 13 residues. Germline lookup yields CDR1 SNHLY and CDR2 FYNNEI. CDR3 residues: CASNSPGQETQYF. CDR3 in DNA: TGTGCCAGCAACTCCCCGGGCCAAGAGACCCAGTACTTC.

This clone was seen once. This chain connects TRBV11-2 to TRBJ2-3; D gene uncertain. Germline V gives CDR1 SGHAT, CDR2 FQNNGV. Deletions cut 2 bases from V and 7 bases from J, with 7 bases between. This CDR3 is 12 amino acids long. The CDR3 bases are TGTGCCAGCAGCTTAAAGGGTAATACGCAGTATTTT. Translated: CASSLKGNTQYF.

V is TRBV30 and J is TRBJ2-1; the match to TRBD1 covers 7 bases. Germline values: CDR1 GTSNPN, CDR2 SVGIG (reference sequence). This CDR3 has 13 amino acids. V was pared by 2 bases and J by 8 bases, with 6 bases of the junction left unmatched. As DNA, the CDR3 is TGTGCCTGGAGTACCTTCCAGGGGGATGAGCAGTTCTTC. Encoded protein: CAWSTFQGDEQFF.

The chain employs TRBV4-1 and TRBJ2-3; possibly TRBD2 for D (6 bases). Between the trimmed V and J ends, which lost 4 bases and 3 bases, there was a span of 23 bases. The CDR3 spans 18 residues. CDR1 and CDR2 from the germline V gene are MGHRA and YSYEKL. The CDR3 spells CASSRTSGPPQRTDTQYF. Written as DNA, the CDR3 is TGCGCCAGCAGCCGAACAAGCGGGCCCCCCCAGCGGACAGATACGCAGTATTTT.

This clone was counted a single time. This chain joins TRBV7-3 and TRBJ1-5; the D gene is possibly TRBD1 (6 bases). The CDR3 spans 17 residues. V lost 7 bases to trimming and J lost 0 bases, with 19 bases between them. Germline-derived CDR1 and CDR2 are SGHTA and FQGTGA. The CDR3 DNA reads TGTGCCAGCAATCTTGACCCGGGACAATATAGCAATCAGCCCCAGCATTTT. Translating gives CASNLDPGQYSNQPQHF.